This TCR beta chain appears in the sequencing data of a study of Ad26.COV2.S vaccination and SARS-CoV-2 variants. On the study more broadly: Ad26.COV2.S given intramuscularly, once or twice 56 days apart.

V lost 5 bases and J 1 base, leaving 20 bases between the germline ends. Looked up from germline, CDR1 is SGHKS and CDR2 is YYEKEE (reference sequence). This CDR3 comprises 17 residues. Treatment defined: roughly 20 received Ad26.COV2.S at low or high dose, single or two shots; 5 received placebo; per-sample allocation not given. All samples were drawn on day 63, counting from the first vaccine or placebo injection. Only in-frame clones appear in the TCRdb table, and some are missing; sequencing was by immunoSEQ multiplex PCR. The table lists 300,000 to 400,000 clones, roughly nine tenths of them singletons.

The V call is TRBV5-5, the J call TRBJ2-3; D tentatively fits TRBD1 or TRBD2 (5 bases each). The receptor was isolated from a person between 18 and 59 years old who received the Ad26.COV2.S COVID-19 vaccine or a placebo. The starting material was peripheral blood, obtained in a trial of Ad26.COV2.S vaccine versus placebo. CDR3 region: CASRGEWGDRRTDTQYF. The CDR3 nucleotides are TGTGCCAGCAGGGGGGAGTGGGGAGACAGACGCACAGATACGCAGTATTTT. The complete variable domain, with remaining parts taken from reference TRBV5-5 and TRBJ2-3, reads DAGVTQSPTHLIKTRGQQVTLRCSPISGHKSVSWYQQVLGQGPQFIFQYYEKEERGRGNFPDRFSARQFPNYSSELNVNALLLGDSALYLCASRGEWGDRRTDTQYFGPGTRLTVL.